Here is one T cell receptor (beta chain) with its context. Its antigen is unknown. This entry is derived from a study of T-cell reconstitution after alpha-beta-depleted transplantation in children. The study's findings and limits: Reportedly, roughly two months post-transplant, alpha-beta T cells arose from several hundred expanded graft clones. Once a year had passed after transplant, T-cell counts and diversity came mostly from newly produced T cells.

Preparation of the TCRbeta library was carried out with unique molecular identifiers. TCRdb itself ran the PCR reads through MiXCR, one entry per CDR3 protein. The sample consists of a few hundred thousand distinct CDR3 sequences, approximately 12% of them appearing once. V dropped 3 bases and J dropped 7; count of bases not matched to a gene: 19. This CDR3 is built from 20 residues. Germline V gene sequence: CDR1 SGHAT, CDR2 FQNNGV. The chain carries TRBV11-2 and TRBJ2-1, with TRBD2 matching 12 bases. The sequence was obtained from a male patient aged 10 to 17 who had a stem cell transplant for acute myeloid leukemia, so the T cells may come from the graft donor. Sequences were derived from PBMCs, mostly from graft donor cells, sampled 360 days after TCRalphabeta/CD19-depleted stem cell transplant. CDR3 residues: CASSFQSRRASGRAKNEQFF. CDR3 bases: TGTGCCAGCAGCTTCCAGAGTAGGCGGGCTAGCGGGAGGGCAAAAAATGAGCAGTTCTTC.